These T cell receptor beta chains were read from a single sample in a study of T cells in lung cancer brain metastases. Sequencing used immunoSEQ multiplex PCR; TCRdb keeps in-frame clones, though not all of them. The sample lists approximately 2,200 clones; 90% were seen once. Material: tumor tissue from the primary lung tumor. Receptors originate from an older man with non-small cell lung cancer. The CDR3 runs from the conserved cysteine through the conserved F or W. The order of the fields is CDR3 DNA, CDR3 protein, D gene, J gene, clone size, V gene. A D gene is named only where the DNA matches it firmly. The size of a clone is reported for some rows only, either as once, few or many, or as a class for expanded clones.

DNA: TGTGCCAGCAGCTTGCGGGGCTCGACTAGCCTGAACATTCAGTACTTC
CDR3: CASSLRGSTSLNIQYF
D: TRBD2
J: TRBJ2-4
size: -
V: TRBV5-6

DNA: TGTGCCTGGAGTGGAAAAAGCGGGGGCTTAGGGACCCAGTACTTC
CDR3: CAWSGKSGGLGTQYF
D: TRBD2
J: TRBJ2-5
size: once
V: TRBV30

DNA: TGTGCCAGCAGCCCTAAGCTATCAGGGAGCAAAGCTTTCTTT
CDR3: CASSPKLSGSKAFF
D: -
J: TRBJ1-1
size: -
V: TRBV5-5

DNA: TGTGCCAGCTCACCCGTTTCGGCGGAGCTGTTTTTT
CDR3: CASSPVSAELFF
D: -
J: TRBJ2-2
size: -
V: TRBV18

DNA: TGTGCCACCAAGCCACAGGGAACCTACGAGCAGTACTTC
CDR3: CATKPQGTYEQYF
D: -
J: TRBJ2-7
size: once
V: TRBV10-3

DNA: TGTGCCAGCAGCGATTCCGGGACAGGGGGCCCAAGCTCCTACGAGCAGTACTTC
CDR3: CASSDSGTGGPSSYEQYF
D: TRBD1
J: TRBJ2-7
size: -
V: TRBV7-9

DNA: TGTGCCAGCAGCCCGACCGGACTAGCGGGAGGCGTTGAGCAGTTCTTC
CDR3: CASSPTGLAGGVEQFF
D: TRBD2
J: TRBJ2-1
size: -
V: TRBV7-3

DNA: TGTGCCAGCAGCGCGACGGGACGCTATGGCTACACCTTC
CDR3: CASSATGRYGYTF
D: -
J: TRBJ1-2
size: -
V: TRBV9

DNA: TGCGCCAGCAGCCAAGTTTCTAGCGGGAGGAGGAATGAGCAGTTCTTC
CDR3: CASSQVSSGRRNEQFF
D: TRBD2
J: TRBJ2-1
size: -
V: TRBV4-3

DNA: TGCGCCAGCAGCTTGGGACAGGGTTACACTGAAGCTTTCTTT
CDR3: CASSLGQGYTEAFF
D: TRBD1
J: TRBJ1-1
size: -
V: TRBV5-1

DNA: TGTGCCAGCAGCGCCGAAGGGGGGCGGTCAAACATTCAGTACTTC
CDR3: CASSAEGGRSNIQYF
D: -
J: TRBJ2-4
size: -
V: TRBV7-2

DNA: TGTGCCAGCAGCGGGTCAGGGGCCTACAATGAGCAGTTCTTC
CDR3: CASSGSGAYNEQFF
D: -
J: TRBJ2-1
size: -
V: TRBV2

DNA: TGTGCCAGCAGCGTAAACTCGAACACTGAAGCTTTCTTT
CDR3: CASSVNSNTEAFF
D: -
J: TRBJ1-1
size: -
V: TRBV9

DNA: TGCGCCAGCAGCTCGAAGGGGGGAAACGAGCAGTACTTC
CDR3: CASSSKGGNEQYF
D: -
J: TRBJ2-7
size: few
V: TRBV5-1

DNA: TGTGCCAGTACCACTTGGGGACTGACCTCTGGAAACACCATATATTTT
CDR3: CASTTWGLTSGNTIYF
D: -
J: TRBJ1-3
size: -
V: TRBV19

DNA: TGTGCCAGCAGCACCTCCGGGACAGGGGGGCAACCGGGGGCTGAAGCTTTCTTT
CDR3: CASSTSGTGGQPGAEAFF
D: TRBD1
J: TRBJ1-1
size: -
V: TRBV7-3

DNA: TGTGCCAGCAGGATAACTAGCGGGGGAACCTACGAGCAGTACTTC
CDR3: CASRITSGGTYEQYF
D: TRBD2
J: TRBJ2-7
size: -
V: TRBV2

DNA: TGTGCCAGCAGTCCCGGGACTACGCAGAATGAGCAGTTCTTC
CDR3: CASSPGTTQNEQFF
D: TRBD2
J: TRBJ2-1
size: -
V: TRBV27

DNA: TGTGCCAGCAGCGTGGGGGGCGGGAGGGCCTTCGAGCAGTACTTC
CDR3: CASSVGGGRAFEQYF
D: TRBD2
J: TRBJ2-7
size: -
V: TRBV9

DNA: TGCAGCGTTGATGACAGCGTTGGCTACACCTTC
CDR3: CSVDDSVGYTF
D: -
J: TRBJ1-2
size: -
V: TRBV29-1

DNA: TGCGCCAGCAGCCCCCTTGGTAGCGGGGGAGGTAGGGAGACCCAGTACTTC
CDR3: CASSPLGSGGGRETQYF
D: TRBD2
J: TRBJ2-5
size: -
V: TRBV5-1

DNA: TGTGCCAGCAGGCGAATCACCAATAGTAATCAGCCCCAGCATTTT
CDR3: CASRRITNSNQPQHF
D: -
J: TRBJ1-5
size: -
V: TRBV6-5

DNA: TGTGCCAGCAGCTTGGGACAGGGGAGGGAGACCCAGTACTTC
CDR3: CASSLGQGRETQYF
D: TRBD1
J: TRBJ2-5
size: -
V: TRBV5-6

DNA: TGTGCCAGCAGCTTAAACAGCAGGGTAGACAGATTTTTGAACACTGAAGCTTTCTTT
CDR3: CASSLNSRVDRFLNTEAFF
D: -
J: TRBJ1-1
size: -
V: TRBV7-9

DNA: TGTGCCAGCAGCTTAGGACTAGATCGTACGCAGTATTTT
CDR3: CASSLGLDRTQYF
D: -
J: TRBJ2-3
size: few
V: TRBV7-2

DNA: TGTGCCAGCAGCCCAGAAGGCGGCCCACTTAACTATGGCTACACCTTC
CDR3: CASSPEGGPLNYGYTF
D: -
J: TRBJ1-2
size: -
V: TRBV7-6

DNA: TGTGCCAGCAGTTTATGGGTAGAGAATCAGCCCCAGCATTTT
CDR3: CASSLWVENQPQHF
D: -
J: TRBJ1-5
size: -
V: TRBV28

DNA: TGTGCCTCGACGCCCAGGGGATTTACCGGGGAGCTGTTTTTT
CDR3: CASTPRGFTGELFF
D: -
J: TRBJ2-2
size: -
V: TRBV19

DNA: TGTGCCAGCAGCTTCGACGAAGTCAGGGGAGAGCAGTACTTC
CDR3: CASSFDEVRGEQYF
D: -
J: TRBJ2-7
size: -
V: TRBV7-9

DNA: TGTGCCAGCAGCCCCGGAAAGGGCCACTCTGGGGCCAACGTCCTGACTTTC
CDR3: CASSPGKGHSGANVLTF
D: -
J: TRBJ2-6
size: once
V: TRBV11-2

DNA: TGTGCCAGCAGCCGGAGGGACATATTGAACACTGAAGCTTTCTTT
CDR3: CASSRRDILNTEAFF
D: -
J: TRBJ1-1
size: -
V: TRBV5-8

DNA: TGTGCCAGCAGTCCCCCGGGACTAGCGGGCGAGCAGTACTTC
CDR3: CASSPPGLAGEQYF
D: TRBD2
J: TRBJ2-7
size: once
V: TRBV6-5

DNA: TGTGCCTGGAGCTGGGGTAATGGCTACACCTTC
CDR3: CAWSWGNGYTF
D: -
J: TRBJ1-2
size: once
V: TRBV30

DNA: TGTGCCACCAGCAGACGTAGCTCTGGGGCCAACGTCCTGACTTTC
CDR3: CATSRRSSGANVLTF
D: -
J: TRBJ2-6
size: -
V: TRBV15

DNA: TGCAGCGTTACAGGGGGCTCGGGCTACACCTTC
CDR3: CSVTGGSGYTF
D: TRBD1
J: TRBJ1-2
size: few
V: TRBV29-1

DNA: TGTGCCAGCAGCCCTGGGGGTAGCAATCAGCCCCAGCATTTT
CDR3: CASSPGGSNQPQHF
D: -
J: TRBJ1-5
size: -
V: TRBV5-6

DNA: TGTGCCAGCAGCCAAGGGGCTCTGGGACTAGCGGGACGAAATGAGCAGTTCTTC
CDR3: CASSQGALGLAGRNEQFF
D: TRBD2
J: TRBJ2-1
size: -
V: TRBV4-2